The 26 T cell receptor beta chains presented below share a single source sample, sequenced in a study of glioma-infiltrating T cells after dendritic cell vaccination. As to time point: after dendritic cell vaccination, including at tumor progression/relapse. The data were produced by immunoSEQ multiplex PCR, yet TCRdb's version contains in-frame clones alone and is incomplete. In the table there are just under 100,000 clones, 75% to 90% of which are singletons. Sequences were derived from blood, sampled after dendritic cell vaccination. The receptors here all came from a human donor with glioblastoma.

This chain joins TRBV4-1 and TRBJ2-5; 12 bases fit TRBD2. The CDR3 sequence is 17 residues long. The V gene's germline CDR1 is MGHRA and CDR2 YSYEKL. V lost 0 bases, J lost 5 bases, and 7 bases stayed unmatched. CDR3 protein: CASSQDWPSGRGETQYF. The CDR3 DNA follows: TGCGCCAGCAGCCAAGACTGGCCTAGCGGGAGGGGGGAGACCCAGTACTTC.

This clone occurred a few times. The chain uses TRBV19 and TRBJ1-1; D ambiguous. The V gene's germline CDR1 is LNHDA and CDR2 SQIVND (reference sequence). The CDR3 has 13 residues. Between the trimmed V and J ends, which lost 6 bases and 6 bases, there was a span of 14 bases. This CDR3 reads CASRSSGRSEAFF. CDR3 nucleotide sequence: TGTGCCAGTAGGAGTTCTGGGAGGTCTGAAGCTTTCTTT.

The J gene is TRBJ1-3, the V gene TRBV6-5, with 7 bases fitting TRBD1. J gave up 2 bases and V 5 bases, and 3 bases lay outside the gene matches. CDR3 size: 14 residues. Germline CDR1 and CDR2: MNHEY and SVGAGI. This CDR3 reads CASSVDRAGNTIYF. For the CDR3, the DNA is TGTGCCAGCAGTGTAGACAGGGCTGGAAACACCATATATTTT.

This chain links TRBV4-1 with TRBJ2-7; TRBD2 is a possible D gene (5 bases). CDR3 size: 13 residues. Trimming removed 1 base at V and 7 bases at J, with 11 bases between. Germline V lookup: CDR1 MGHRA, CDR2 YSYEKL. The CDR3 loop reads CASSQVGVKEQYF. The CDR3 nucleotides read TGCGCCAGCAGCCAAGTCGGGGTGAAAGAGCAGTACTTC.

This clone was seen only a few times. The chain uses TRBV12-5 and TRBJ1-1, with unresolved D. Germline lookup yields CDR1 LGHNT and CDR2 FRNRAP. This CDR3 spans 13 amino acids. Trimming took 7 bases from V and 5 from J, leaving 14 bases between them. CDR3 loop: CASAPLPGTEAFF. CDR3 DNA: TGTGCTAGTGCCCCCCTACCCGGGACTGAAGCTTTCTTT.

Here the CDR3 DNA reads TGTGCCAGCCCGGACAGTGGGTATAGCAATCAGCCCCAGCATTTT. It encodes CASPDSGYSNQPQHF. This sequence joins TRBV21-1 and TRBJ1-5; the table's TRBD1 call for D was not verified on the DNA. TRBV21-1 is annotated as a pseudogene. The CDR3 is 15 amino acids.

The chain carries TRBV11-1 and TRBJ1-1; 10 bases match TRBD1. This CDR3 spans 16 amino acids. Germline V gives CDR1 SGHAT, CDR2 FQDESV (reference sequence). V lost 4 bases and J lost 1; bases outside the gene matches: 6. Here the CDR3 DNA reads TGTGCCAGCAGCTCCGACAGGGGGCCGGGGAACACTGAAGCTTTCTTT. Encoded protein: CASSSDRGPGNTEAFF.

The V gene is TRBV18, the J gene TRBJ2-5, with D perhaps TRBD2 (6 bases). Trimming stripped 2 bases from V and 7 bases from J, with 11 bases between. Looked up from germline, CDR1 is KGHSH and CDR2 is LQKENI. The CDR3 loop spans 13 amino acids. CDR3 amino acids: CASSPGSGWTQYF. DNA of the CDR3: TGTGCCAGCTCACCAGGCAGCGGGTGGACCCAGTACTTC.

This clone was seen only a few times. The J gene is TRBJ1-5, the V gene TRBV19, with D possibly matching TRBD1 (5 bases). The CDR3 has 15 residues. The V gene lost 7 bases and the J gene lost 4 bases, with 17 bases spanning the gap. The germline V gene encodes CDR1 LNHDA and CDR2 SQIVND (reference sequence). This CDR3 is CASTSPGTPNQPQHF. In DNA, the CDR3 is TGTGCCAGTACTTCCCCCGGGACTCCGAATCAGCCCCAGCATTTT.

This clone was observed a single time. The CDR3, as DNA: TGTGCCAGCAGCGTAGTTACAGGGATCTATGGCTACACCTTC. Protein: CASSVVTGIYGYTF. This chain connects TRBV7-2 to TRBJ1-2; D possibly corresponds to TRBD1 (6 bases). The CDR3 runs 14 residues. V gave up 5 bases and J gave up 4 bases, with 14 bases separating them. CDR1 and CDR2 (germline): SGHTA, FQGNSA. Combining the CDR3 with reference TRBV7-2 and TRBJ1-2 gives the whole variable domain GAGVSQSPSNKVTEKGKDVELRCDPISGHTALYWYRQSLGQGLEFLIYFQGNSAPDKSGLPSDRFSAERTGGSVSTLTIQRTQQEDSAVYLCASSVVTGIYGYTFGSGTRLTVV.

The chain has TRBV5-1 and TRBJ2-7; TRBD2 matches at 7 bases. This CDR3 contains 14 residues. V shed 3 bases, J shed 4 bases, and the junction held 7 bases outside the gene matches. Germline assignment: CDR1 SGHRS and CDR2 YFSETQ. The CDR3 DNA reads TGCGCCAGCAGCTCATCGGGGGACTATTACGAGCAGTACTTC. Its protein is CASSSSGDYYEQYF.

The gene calls are TRBV27 and TRBJ2-6; 10 bases align to TRBD2. CDR3 length: 19 residues. Per germline, CDR1 MNHEY and CDR2 SMNVEV (reference sequence). Trimming removed 5 bases from V and 3 bases from J; junction bases left unmatched: 13. CDR3 protein: CASSLRGSGGLGGANVLTF. The CDR3 coding sequence is TGTGCCAGCAGTCTCCGTGGTAGCGGGGGGCTGGGTGGGGCCAACGTCCTGACTTTC. The entire variable domain, with the rest obtained from reference TRBV27 and TRBJ2-6, is as follows: EAQVTQNPRYLITVTGKKLTVTCSQNMNHEYMSWYRQDPGLGLRQIYYSMNVEVTDKGDVPEGYKVSRKEKRNFPLILESPSPNQTSLYFCASSLRGSGGLGGANVLTFGAGSRLTVL.

The gene calls are TRBV4-2 and TRBJ2-2; 7 positions agree with TRBD2. There are 18 residues in the CDR3. Germline CDR1 reads LGHNA; CDR2 reads YNFKEQ. The V segment lost 3 bases and the J segment 6 bases; nucleotides outside the gene matches: 16. CDR3 sequence (DNA): TGTGCCAGCAGCCAGGGACCGGCTACGGGGGGAGGGTCCGGGGAGCTGTTTTTT. Translation: CASSQGPATGGGSGELFF.

This clone occurred once. This chain connects TRBV27 to TRBJ2-7, with D hard to call. CDR3 length: 14 residues. Looked up from germline, CDR1 is MNHEY and CDR2 is SMNVEV (reference sequence). Trimming left V 2 bases short and J 3 bases short, with 11 bases between. The CDR3 is CASSLGQSVYEQYF. The CDR3 region has the DNA TGTGCCAGCAGTTTAGGGCAGTCGGTCTACGAGCAGTACTTC.

The chain recombines TRBV7-6 with TRBJ1-1, with D possibly being TRBD1 (6 bases). Germline loops: CDR1 SGHVS, CDR2 FNYEAQ. Trimming took 5 bases from V and 3 from J, leaving 13 bases between them. CDR3 length: 14 residues. The CDR3 coding sequence is TGTGCCAGCAGCCTGACAGGATTAGACACTGAAGCTTTCTTT. Protein product: CASSLTGLDTEAFF.

The chain uses TRBV2 and TRBJ1-1; D remains unclear. Germline V gene data show CDR1 as SNHLY and CDR2 as FYNNEI. The CDR3 has 13 amino acids. The ends were cut back, 4 bases at V and 0 bases at J, with 6 bases in the middle. CDR3 nucleotides: TGTGCCAGCAGTGGGCAGATGAACACTGAAGCTTTCTTT. Its protein is CASSGQMNTEAFF.

The chain is built from TRBV28 and TRBJ2-6; D unclear. The CDR3 contains 15 residues. Trimming stripped 9 bases from V and 1 base from J, with 13 bases between. Per the germline V gene, CDR1 is MDHEN and CDR2 is SYDVKM. CDR3 residues: CASHPPGSGANVLTF. CDR3 DNA: TGTGCCAGTCACCCCCCAGGTTCTGGGGCCAACGTCCTGACTTTC.

This chain connects TRBV5-6 to TRBJ1-4; no firm D call. The CDR3 consists of 17 residues. The germline CDR1 and CDR2 sequences are SGHDT and YYEEEE. The V gene lost 0 bases and the J gene lost 2 bases, with 14 bases spanning the gap. The CDR3 DNA follows: TGTGCCAGCAGCTTGGGCTTTGGGAGTTGGACTAATGAAAAACTGTTTTTT. Translation gives CASSLGFGSWTNEKLFF.

The gene calls are TRBV5-4 and TRBJ2-5; TRBD2 matches 11 bases. The CDR3 covers 17 residues. CDR1 and CDR2 (germline): SGHNT, YYREEE (reference sequence). V lost 4 bases and J lost 2; bases outside the gene matches: 10. The CDR3 here is CASSTPLAGGAQETQYF. For the CDR3, the DNA is TGTGCCAGCAGCACTCCTTTAGCGGGGGGGGCACAAGAGACCCAGTACTTC. The full variable domain, completed using reference TRBV5-4 and TRBJ2-5, is ETGVTQSPTHLIKTRGQQVTLRCSSQSGHNTVSWYQQALGQGPQFIFQYYREEENGRGNFPPRFSGLQFPNYSSELNVNALELDDSALYLCASSTPLAGGAQETQYFGPGTRLLVL.

The rearrangement uses TRBV19 and TRBJ2-2, with 7 bases fitting TRBD2. Germline CDR1 reads LNHDA; CDR2 reads SQIVND (reference sequence). The V segment lost 3 bases and the J segment 3 bases; nucleotides outside the gene matches: 7. The CDR3 has 16 amino acids. CDR3 amino acids: CASSIMGTTHTGELFF. Here the CDR3 DNA reads TGTGCCAGTAGTATTATGGGGACTACCCACACCGGGGAGCTGTTTTTT.

V usage is TRBV11-2 and J usage is TRBJ1-3; D is unresolved. V lost 5 bases and J lost 8, with 7 bases in between. The CDR3 runs to 11 residues. Germline V gene sequence: CDR1 SGHAT, CDR2 FQNNGV. CDR3: CASSPADTIYF. The CDR3 nucleotides are TGTGCCAGCAGCCCCGCGGACACCATATATTTT.

This clone came up a few times. The V and J genes are TRBV6-5 and TRBJ1-2; 7 positions match TRBD1. CDR1 MNHEY and CDR2 SVGAGI come from the germline V gene. V was clipped by 4 bases and J by 0 bases; unmatched bases: 5. CDR3 length: 15 residues. The CDR3 spells CASSSPGQTNYGYTF. CDR3 DNA: TGTGCCAGCAGTTCCCCGGGACAGACTAACTATGGCTACACCTTC.

This chain connects TRBV11-1 to TRBJ2-7; 9 nucleotides align to TRBD1. The ends lost 2 bases at V and 2 bases at J; junction bases unmatched: 10. The CDR3 runs 17 residues. Looked up from germline, CDR1 is SGHAT and CDR2 is FQDESV (reference sequence). CDR3 sequence reads: CASSLRGGTGRTYEQYF. As DNA, the CDR3 is TGTGCCAGCAGCTTAAGAGGTGGGACAGGGAGGACCTACGAGCAGTACTTC.

The chain has TRBV15 and TRBJ2-5; D perhaps matches TRBD2 (5 bases). In germline, CDR1 is LNHNV, CDR2 YYDKDF (reference sequence). V lost 2 bases and J 2 bases, leaving 15 bases between the germline ends. The CDR3 runs to 16 residues. The CDR3 DNA sequence: TGTGCCACCAGCAGACCCAGCGGCAGCGCACAAGAGACCCAGTACTTC. The encoded protein is CATSRPSGSAQETQYF.

Only a few counts were recorded for this clone. The chain couples TRBV21-1 to TRBJ2-3; TRBD1 reflects the table's D call only, with no check against the DNA. TRBV21-1 is a recognized pseudogene. CDR3 length: 17 residues. The CDR3 DNA sequence: TGTGCCAGCAGCAAAGGAACAGGGGGCTCTAGCACAGATACGCAGTATTTT. Translating it yields CASSKGTGGSSTDTQYF.

The chain combines TRBV5-1 with TRBJ1-6, with D possibly being TRBD1 (6 bases). In germline, CDR1 is SGHRS, CDR2 YFSETQ. CDR3 size: 14 residues. Trimming took off 2 bases at V and 8 bases at J, with 11 bases between the two ends. The CDR3 spells CASSFRSGDSPLHF. The CDR3 nucleotides read TGCGCCAGCAGCTTTAGGTCAGGGGATTCACCCCTCCACTTT.